This record covers a single TCR beta chain. Antigen specificity is unknown. Gene names refer to mouse genes. The DNA ends 1 residue before the CDR3 does, and the rest of the CDR3 is filled in from the germline J gene. Germline assignment: CDR1 KGHPV and CDR2 FQNQEV (reference sequence). V gave up 4 bases and J gave up 1 base; unmatched junction bases: 0. The length of the CDR3 is 14 residues. The data stem from a study of tissue T cells after allogeneic stem cell transplantation. Study outcomes and limitations: Blood and spleen captured only part of the tissue TCR repertoire.

Time point noted: mouse harvest day 7 after allogeneic transplant. Mouse grafts combined 10^7 T-cell-depleted bone marrow cells with 10^6 splenic CD5+ T cells. Mice had MHC-mismatched B6 into BALB/c GVHD, sampled day 7 or 14. Sequencing of TCRbeta CDR3 at survey depth gave sequences and template counts. Clones were read by immunoSEQ multiplex PCR, and TCRdb kept only the in-frame ones, dropping some. The sample contains roughly 6,800 clones, 45% to 50% of which appear only once. This sequence originates from a female BALB/c mouse given C57BL/6 T cells with graft-versus-host disease after an allogeneic hematopoietic cell transplant. Sequencing was carried out using gut tissue. This rearrangement joins TRBV26 to TRBJ2-2, with 7 bases lining up with TRBD1. The CDR3 loop reads CASSRQGNTGQLYF. The CDR3 bases that were read are TGTGCCAGCAGTCGACAGGGAAACACCGGGCAGCTCTAC. Supplemented by reference TRBV26 and TRBJ2-2, the full variable domain reads NSKVIQTPRYLVKGQGQKAKMRCIPEKGHPVVFWYQQNKNNEFKFLINFQNQEVLQQIDMTEKRFSAECPSNSPCSLEIQSSEAGDSALYLCASSRQGNTGQLYFGEGSKLTVL.